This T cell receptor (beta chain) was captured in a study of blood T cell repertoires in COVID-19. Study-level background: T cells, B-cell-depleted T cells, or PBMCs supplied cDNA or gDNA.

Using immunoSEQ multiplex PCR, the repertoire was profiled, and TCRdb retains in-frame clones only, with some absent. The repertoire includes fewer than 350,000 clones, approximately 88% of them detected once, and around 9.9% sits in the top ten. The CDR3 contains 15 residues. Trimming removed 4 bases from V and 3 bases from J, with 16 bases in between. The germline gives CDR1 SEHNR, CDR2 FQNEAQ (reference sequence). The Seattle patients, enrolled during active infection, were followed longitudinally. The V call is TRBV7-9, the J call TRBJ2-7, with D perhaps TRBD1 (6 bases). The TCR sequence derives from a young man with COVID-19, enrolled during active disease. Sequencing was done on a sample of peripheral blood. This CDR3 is CASSSGQTTIYEQYF. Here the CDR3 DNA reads TGTGCCAGCAGCTCAGGACAGACTACGATCTACGAGCAGTACTTC.